The 24 T cell receptor beta chains below all came from one sample that was sequenced in a study of T cell responses to AZD1222 COVID-19 vaccine. Sequencing used immunoSEQ multiplex PCR; TCRdb keeps in-frame clones, though not all of them. This sample has tens of thousands of clones; 80% to 90% occur once, and the top ten carry about 28%. The sample consisted of peripheral blood, taken 28 days after the second AZD1222 dose. The receptors were sampled from an adult who received the AZD1222 COVID-19 vaccine.

The chain recombines TRBV10-3 with TRBJ1-1; no firm D call. The CDR3 runs to 13 residues. The V end was cut by 2 bases, the J end by 1 base, with 5 bases between. Germline CDR1 and CDR2: ENHRY and SYGVKD. In DNA form, the CDR3 reads TGTGCCATCAGTGAGACGGGGAACACTGAAGCTTTCTTT. It specifies CAISETGNTEAFF.

The rearrangement joins TRBV6-5 to TRBJ1-6, with 9 bases that match TRBD1. Per the germline V gene, CDR1 is MNHEY and CDR2 is SVGAGI. There are 14 residues in the CDR3. With V trimmed by 8 bases and J by 5 bases, 4 bases remained unmatched. The CDR3 spells CASVWDRDNSPLHF. The CDR3 region has the DNA TGTGCCAGCGTGTGGGACAGGGATAATTCACCCCTCCACTTT.

The chain recombines TRBV9 with TRBJ2-3; tentative D call: TRBD2 (6 bases). The CDR3 consists of 14 residues. V was clipped by 4 bases and J by 8 bases, with 17 bases between them. Germline lookup yields CDR1 SGDLS and CDR2 YYNGEE. The CDR3 DNA reads as TGTGCCAGCAGCCCCGGGCCGTCAGCGGGTACGCAGTATTTT. It is translated as CASSPGPSAGTQYF.

This chain joins TRBV3-1 (or the pseudogene TRBV3-2) and TRBJ2-1, with a tentative D call TRBD2 (5 bases). The CDR3 is 16 amino acids. From germline, CDR1 is LGHDT and CDR2 YNNKEL (reference sequence). Trimming cost V 4 bases and J 2 bases, with 15 bases left between them. Here the CDR3 reads CASSLTYSGTYNEQFF. CDR3 DNA: TGTGCCAGCAGCCTTACTTATTCGGGAACCTACAATGAGCAGTTCTTC.

This chain uses TRBV19 with TRBJ2-1, with 10 bases matching TRBD1. The CDR3 has 14 amino acids. CDR1 and CDR2 from the germline V gene are LNHDA and SQIVND (reference sequence). J lost 9 bases, V lost 6 bases, and 8 bases had no gene match. This chain's CDR3 is CASRNPGTGAEQFF. CDR3 in DNA: TGTGCCAGTAGGAACCCTGGGACAGGGGCTGAGCAGTTCTTC.

Comments on this clone: In the same sample, other DNA sequences code for this CDR3. J is TRBJ1-1 and V is TRBV11-3, with D uncertain. The germline CDR1 and CDR2 sequences are SGHNT and YENEEA. V lost 1 base, J lost 1 base, and 4 bases lay in between. The CDR3 has 13 residues. CDR3 in amino acids: CASSLGGNTEAFF. CDR3 in DNA: TGTGCCAGCAGCTTAGGGGGGAACACTGAAGCTTTCTTT.

The chain joins TRBV18 to TRBJ1-3, with D possibly TRBD1 on 5 matching bases. Trimming cost V 5 bases and J 1 base, with 12 bases left between them. The CDR3 loop spans 15 amino acids. The germline gives CDR1 KGHSH, CDR2 LQKENI. CDR3 nucleotide sequence: TGTGCCAGCTCAACACAGGTGTCTTCTGGAAACACCATATATTTT. Residues: CASSTQVSSGNTIYF.

The gene calls are TRBV19 and TRBJ1-4; a possible D gene is TRBD1 (6 bases). Looked up from germline, CDR1 is LNHDA and CDR2 is SQIVND (reference sequence). Between the trimmed V and J ends, which lost 2 bases and 8 bases, there was a span of 15 bases. The CDR3 extends over 15 amino acids. DNA of the CDR3: TGTGCCAGTAGTATAAGGGACCCGGGACAAGAAAAACTGTTTTTT. This translates into CASSIRDPGQEKLFF. The whole variable domain, remainder taken from reference TRBV19 and TRBJ1-4, is DGGITQSPKYLFRKEGQNVTLSCEQNLNHDAMYWYRQDPGQGLRLIYYSQIVNDFQKGDIAEGYSVSREKKESFPLTVTSAQKNPTAFYLCASSIRDPGQEKLFFGSGTQLSVL.

This clone was seen just once. The chain links TRBV6-5 to TRBJ2-3; D uncertain. Germline CDR1 is MNHEY and CDR2 is SVGAGI. The CDR3 is 13 residues long. V was clipped by 5 bases and J by 2 bases, with 8 bases between them. CDR3 DNA: TGTGCCAGCAGTCCCGGTAACACAGATACGCAGTATTTT. Protein product: CASSPGNTDTQYF.

The chain has TRBV3-1 (or the pseudogene TRBV3-2) and TRBJ2-7; D is uncertain. The V end was cut by 1 base, the J end by 2 bases, with 12 bases between. Germline-derived CDR1 and CDR2 are LGHDT and YNNKEL (reference sequence). There are 15 residues in the CDR3. DNA of the CDR3: TGTGCCAGCAGCCAAGGGGTAGATACCGCCTACGAGCAGTACTTC. As protein: CASSQGVDTAYEQYF.

This clone was detected once. The chain employs TRBV29-1 and TRBJ2-2, with TRBD1 as a possible D gene (5 bases). This CDR3 spans 14 amino acids. Germline V CDR1 and CDR2: SQVTM, ANQGSEA. V gave up 4 bases and J gave up 5 bases, with 14 bases separating them. This CDR3 reads CSVAGQGGTGELFF. The CDR3, as DNA: TGCAGCGTTGCTGGGCAGGGTGGGACCGGGGAGCTGTTTTTT.

V usage is TRBV28 and J usage is TRBJ1-3; a possible D gene is TRBD1 (5 bases). Germline CDR1 and CDR2: MDHEN and SYDVKM. Trimming left V 7 bases short and J 0 bases short, with 13 bases between. This CDR3 has 15 residues. CDR3 loop: CASTTTANSGNTIYF. In nucleotides, the CDR3 is TGTGCCAGCACTACGACAGCGAACTCTGGAAACACCATATATTTT. Full variable domain (outside the CDR3, taken from reference TRBV28 and TRBJ1-3): DVKVTQSSRYLVKRTGEKVFLECVQDMDHENMFWYRQDPGLGLRLIYFSYDVKMKEKGDIPEGYSVSREKKERFSLILESASTNQTSMYLCASTTTANSGNTIYFGEGSWLTVV.

The chain carries TRBV18 and TRBJ2-3; 8 bases match TRBD2. J lost 0 bases, V lost 5 bases, and 7 bases had no gene match. Germline assignment: CDR1 KGHSH and CDR2 LQKENI. The CDR3 length is 16 residues. CDR3 nucleotide sequence: TGTGCCAGCTCATCACGTAGCGGGGCTAGCACAGATACGCAGTATTTT. It codes for CASSSRSGASTDTQYF.

The chain joins TRBV6-5 to TRBJ2-3; D gene ambiguous. This CDR3 has 15 residues. Germline loops: CDR1 MNHEY, CDR2 SVGAGI. V was cut by 5 bases and J by 2 bases, with 14 bases left in between. The CDR3 here is CASSKLDPLTDTQYF. The DNA for the CDR3 is TGTGCCAGCAGTAAGCTAGATCCCCTCACAGATACGCAGTATTTT.

V and J are TRBV7-3 and TRBJ1-2, with D unresolved. There are 13 residues in the CDR3. CDR1 is SGHTA, CDR2 FQGTGA, per germline. V shed 5 bases and J shed 8 bases, with 15 bases lying between them. CDR3 nucleotide sequence: TGTGCCAGCAGCGAAACGGACGGCCGGGGCTACACCTTC. Protein: CASSETDGRGYTF.

The genes are TRBV4-2 and TRBJ2-5, with TRBD2 matching over 14 bases. CDR3 length: 16 amino acids. Per the germline V gene, CDR1 is LGHNA and CDR2 is YNFKEQ. Trimming took 4 bases from V and 3 from J; bases not matched to a gene: 4. The CDR3 reads CASSLRLAGGEETQYF. The CDR3 nucleotides are TGTGCCAGCAGCCTCCGACTAGCGGGGGGGGAAGAGACCCAGTACTTC.

The chain couples TRBV2 to TRBJ2-3, with a tentative D call TRBD1 (5 bases). Germline lookup yields CDR1 SNHLY and CDR2 FYNNEI. This CDR3 has 14 residues. Trimming removed 10 bases at V and 4 bases at J, with 18 bases between. This chain's CDR3 is CATYNWQGPDTQYF. The DNA of the CDR3 is TGTGCCACCTACAATTGGCAGGGCCCAGATACGCAGTATTTT. The whole variable domain, remainder taken from reference TRBV2 and TRBJ2-3, is EPEVTQTPSHQVTQMGQEVILRCVPISNHLYFYWYRQILGQKVEFLVSFYNNEISEKSEIFDDQFSVERPDGSNFTLKIRSTKLEDSAMYFCATYNWQGPDTQYFGPGTRLTVL.

V is TRBV6-5 and J is TRBJ2-7; 8 bases are a match to TRBD1. The CDR3 is 15 residues long. Germline V gene lookup returns CDR1 MNHEY and CDR2 SVGAGI. The V gene end was trimmed by 6 bases and the J gene end by 3 bases; junction bases not matched to a gene: 10. CDR3 sequence: CASSARDRLIYEQYF. CDR3 coding DNA: TGTGCCAGCAGCGCCCGGGACAGGCTCATCTACGAGCAGTACTTC.

This chain uses TRBV19 with TRBJ2-7; D not certain. The CDR3 is made up of 12 amino acids. Between the trimmed V and J ends, which lost 5 bases and 3 bases, there was a span of 8 bases. Germline-derived CDR1 and CDR2 are LNHDA and SQIVND (reference sequence). CDR3 nucleotide sequence: TGTGCCAGTAGTTCATCGTACTACGAGCAGTACTTC. Its translation is CASSSSYYEQYF. Complete variable domain (other parts from reference TRBV19 and TRBJ2-7): DGGITQSPKYLFRKEGQNVTLSCEQNLNHDAMYWYRQDPGQGLRLIYYSQIVNDFQKGDIAEGYSVSREKKESFPLTVTSAQKNPTAFYLCASSSSYYEQYFGPGTRLTVT.

The genes are TRBV12-3 or TRBV12-4 and TRBJ1-2; TRBD1 is a possible D gene (6 bases). V was pared by 2 bases and J by 8 bases, with 12 bases between. The CDR3 spans 13 residues. DNA of the CDR3: TGTGCCAGCAGTTTAAGGAGGGGGAGCGGCTACACCTTC. Encoded protein: CASSLRRGSGYTF.

CDR3 protein: CASSDGQGANEKLFF. As DNA, the CDR3 is TGTGCCAGCAGTGACGGACAGGGTGCCAACGAAAAACTGTTTTTT. The chain couples TRBV6-1 to TRBJ1-4; 8 positions match TRBD1. Germline values: CDR1 MNHNS, CDR2 SASEGT. The V and J ends lost 3 bases and 8 bases, in that order; junction bases with no gene match: 8. The CDR3 totals 15 residues.

V and J are TRBV5-1 and TRBJ2-3, with a weak D call TRBD2 (5 bases). V lost 6 bases to trimming and J lost 2 bases, with 16 bases between them. This CDR3 is 15 amino acids long. Germline CDR1 is SGHRS and CDR2 is YFSETQ. In DNA form, the CDR3 reads TGCGCCAGCACCCCTAAGGGAGTTACCACAGATACGCAGTATTTT. Protein product: CASTPKGVTTDTQYF.

V and J are TRBV7-9 and TRBJ2-1, with TRBD2 matching over 15 bases. The germline V gene encodes CDR1 SEHNR and CDR2 FQNEAQ (reference sequence). The length of the CDR3 is 17 residues. Losses at the gene ends were 3 bases for V and 6 bases for J; bases not matched to a gene: 6. The CDR3 coding sequence is TGTGCCAGCAGCTTGGGACTAGCGGGAGGAATAGGCAATGAGCAGTTCTTC. Translating gives CASSLGLAGGIGNEQFF. The whole variable domain, filled in from reference TRBV7-9 and TRBJ2-1, reads DTGVSQNPRHKITKRGQNVTFRCDPISEHNRLYWYRQTLGQGPEFLTYFQNEAQLEKSRLLSDRFSAERPKGSFSTLEIQRTEQGDSAMYLCASSLGLAGGIGNEQFFGPGTRLTVL.

This chain links TRBV5-1 with TRBJ2-5, with 8 nucleotides matching TRBD1. This CDR3 comprises 14 residues. CDR1 and CDR2 from the germline V gene are SGHRS and YFSETQ. The V segment lost 5 bases and the J segment 1 base; nucleotides outside the gene matches: 4. CDR3 loop: CASRGTGGQETQYF. CDR3 nucleotides: TGCGCCAGCAGGGGTACAGGGGGCCAAGAGACCCAGTACTTC.